This TCR beta chain is drawn from a study of T-cell memory formation after mild COVID-19. Study overall: Clusters of TCRs were largely donor specific.

The CDR3 length is 16 residues. The germline V gene encodes CDR1 SGHTA and CDR2 FQGNSA. With 3 bases clipped from V and 1 base from J, the junction kept 5 bases outside the gene matches. From the 5' RACE reads, TCRdb called clonotypes with MiXCR, one entry per CDR3 protein. The table includes 400,000 to 550,000 distinct CDR3 sequences, roughly 25% detected once. This clonotype has just a few counts. The target antigen is unknown. The study, taken as a whole, reports: Whereas later expanders leaned CD4+, clones contracting day 15 to 85 showed a balanced CD4/CD8 makeup.

The receptor's source is an adult woman who had mild COVID-19 (a few samples of this study predate the infection). Cell type and time point are not known. The rearrangement joins TRBV7-2 to TRBJ2-5; 10 nucleotides align to TRBD2. Sample: PBMCs or a T cell subset sorted from them (not recorded which). CDR3 protein: CASSFTGTSAQETQYF. The CDR3, as DNA: TGTGCCAGCAGCTTCACCGGGACTAGCGCCCAAGAGACCCAGTACTTC.